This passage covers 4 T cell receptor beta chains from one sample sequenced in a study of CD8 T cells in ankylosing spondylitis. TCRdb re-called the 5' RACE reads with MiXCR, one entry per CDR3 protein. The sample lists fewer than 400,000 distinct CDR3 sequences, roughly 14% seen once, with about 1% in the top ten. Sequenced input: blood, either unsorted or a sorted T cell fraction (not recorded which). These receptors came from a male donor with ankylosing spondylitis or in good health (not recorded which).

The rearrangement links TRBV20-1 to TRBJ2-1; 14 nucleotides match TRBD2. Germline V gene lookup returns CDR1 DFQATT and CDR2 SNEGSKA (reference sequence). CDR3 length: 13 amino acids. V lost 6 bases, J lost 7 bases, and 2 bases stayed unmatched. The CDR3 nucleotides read TGCAGTGCCCGGACTAGCGGGAGGAATGAGCAGTTCTTC. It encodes CSARTSGRNEQFF.

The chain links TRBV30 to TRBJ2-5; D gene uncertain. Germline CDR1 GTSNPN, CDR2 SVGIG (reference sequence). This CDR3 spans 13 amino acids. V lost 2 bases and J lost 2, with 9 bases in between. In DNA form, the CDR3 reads TGTGCCTGGAGTATCGGTATACAAGAGACCCAGTACTTC. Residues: CAWSIGIQETQYF.

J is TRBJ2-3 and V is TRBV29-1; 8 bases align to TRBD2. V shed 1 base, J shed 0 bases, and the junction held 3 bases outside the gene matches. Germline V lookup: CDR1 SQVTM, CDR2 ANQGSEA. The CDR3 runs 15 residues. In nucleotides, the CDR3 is TGCAGCGTTGAAGCGCTAGCGGGTAGCACAGATACGCAGTATTTT. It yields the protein CSVEALAGSTDTQYF.

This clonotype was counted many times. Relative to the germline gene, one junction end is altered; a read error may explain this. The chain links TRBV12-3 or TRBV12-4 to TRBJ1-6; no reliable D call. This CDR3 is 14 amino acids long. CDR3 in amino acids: CASSSGLGGSALHF. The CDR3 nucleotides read TGTGCCAGCAGTTCCGGACTGGGCGGTTCAGCCCTCCACTTT.